A few counts support the clone carrying this TCR beta chain. The antigen is unknown. Trimming removed 5 bases from V and 10 bases from J; junction bases left unmatched: 10. Per the germline V gene, CDR1 is MNHNS and CDR2 is SASEGT. CDR3 length: 15 residues. This sample is part of a study of response to subunit inactivated influenza vaccine. One entry per CDR3 protein, called by TCRdb with MiXCR from the RT-PCR reads. The sample yields about 780,000 distinct CDR3 sequences, around 20% seen once. Whole-study findings and limits: A suggestion made by the authors is that each seasonal influenza vaccination recruits few new T cells.

V is TRBV6-1 and J is TRBJ1-6; 8 positions agree with TRBD1. The clonotype originates from a middle-aged man who received an inactivated influenza vaccine. The sample here was PBMCs from blood, taken more than 4 days after vaccination. This CDR3 reads CASSPGTGQRSPLHF. The CDR3 DNA reads TGTGCCAGCAGTCCCGGGACAGGACAAAGATCACCCCTCCACTTT.